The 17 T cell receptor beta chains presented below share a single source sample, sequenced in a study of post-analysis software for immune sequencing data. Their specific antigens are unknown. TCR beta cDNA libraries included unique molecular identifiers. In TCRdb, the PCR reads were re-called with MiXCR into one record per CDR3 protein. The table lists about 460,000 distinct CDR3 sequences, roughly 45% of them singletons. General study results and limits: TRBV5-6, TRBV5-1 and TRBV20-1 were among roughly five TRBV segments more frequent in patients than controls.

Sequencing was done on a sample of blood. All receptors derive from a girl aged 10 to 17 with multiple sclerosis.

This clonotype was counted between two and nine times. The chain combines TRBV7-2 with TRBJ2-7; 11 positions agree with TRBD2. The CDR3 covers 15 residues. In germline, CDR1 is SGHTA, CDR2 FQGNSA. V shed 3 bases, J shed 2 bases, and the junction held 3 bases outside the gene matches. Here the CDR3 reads CASSLTSGETYEQYF. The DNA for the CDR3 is TGTGCCAGCAGCTTGACTAGCGGGGAGACCTACGAGCAGTACTTC.

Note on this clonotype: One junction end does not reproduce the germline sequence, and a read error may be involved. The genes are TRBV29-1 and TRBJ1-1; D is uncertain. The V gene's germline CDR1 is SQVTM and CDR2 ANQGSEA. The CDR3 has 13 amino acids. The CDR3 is CSAEVPGTTEAFF. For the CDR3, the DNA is TGCAGCGCTGAAGTCCCGGGCACCACTGAAGCTTTCTTT.

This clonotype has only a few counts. CDR3 nucleotides: TGTGCCAGCAGCTTAGCGAGGGGAGGCACCACAGATACGCAGTATTTT. It translates to CASSLARGGTTDTQYF. The chain couples TRBV7-9 to TRBJ2-3, with D tentatively TRBD2 (6 bases). CDR3 size: 16 residues. Germline CDR1 and CDR2: SEHNR and FQNEAQ (reference sequence). The V end was cut by 0 bases, the J end by 2 bases, with 12 bases between.

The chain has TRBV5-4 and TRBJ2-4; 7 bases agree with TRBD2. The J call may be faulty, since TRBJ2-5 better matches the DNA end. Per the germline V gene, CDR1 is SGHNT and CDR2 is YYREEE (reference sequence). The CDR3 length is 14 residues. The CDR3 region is CASSFRTSQETQYF. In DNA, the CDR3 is TGTGCCAGCAGCTTCCGGACTAGTCAAGAGACCCAGTACTTC.

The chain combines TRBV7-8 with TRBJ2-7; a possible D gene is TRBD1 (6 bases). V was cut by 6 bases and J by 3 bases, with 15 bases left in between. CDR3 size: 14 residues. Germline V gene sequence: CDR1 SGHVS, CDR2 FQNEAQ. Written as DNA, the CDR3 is TGTGCCAGCAGTCCTAGGACAGTCAACTACGAGCAGTACTTC. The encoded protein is CASSPRTVNYEQYF.

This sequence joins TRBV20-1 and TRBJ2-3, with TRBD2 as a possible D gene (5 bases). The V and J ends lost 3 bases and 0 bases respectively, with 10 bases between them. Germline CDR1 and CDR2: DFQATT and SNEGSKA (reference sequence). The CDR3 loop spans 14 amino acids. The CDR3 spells CSASRRTSTDTQYF. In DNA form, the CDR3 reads TGCAGTGCTAGTCGTCGGACTAGCACAGATACGCAGTATTTT.

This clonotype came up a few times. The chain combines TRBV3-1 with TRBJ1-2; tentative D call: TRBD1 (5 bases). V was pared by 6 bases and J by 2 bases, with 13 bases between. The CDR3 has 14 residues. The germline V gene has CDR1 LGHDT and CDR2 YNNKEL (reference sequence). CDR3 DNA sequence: TGTGCCAGCAGTCGACAGCAGACGAACTATGGCTACACCTTC. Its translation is CASSRQQTNYGYTF.

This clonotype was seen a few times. The CDR3 protein is CASSQGGTAPIGYTF. For the CDR3, the DNA is TGTGCCAGCAGCCAAGGAGGGACAGCCCCTATTGGCTACACCTTC. The chain joins TRBV3-1 to TRBJ1-2; TRBD1 matches 7 bases. Per the germline V gene, CDR1 is LGHDT and CDR2 is YNNKEL (reference sequence). The CDR3 contains 15 residues. V shed 1 base, J shed 7 bases, and the junction held 9 bases outside the gene matches. The whole variable domain, filled in from reference TRBV3-1 and TRBJ1-2, reads DTAVSQTPKYLVTQMGNDKSIKCEQNLGHDTMYWYKQDSKKFLKIMFSYNNKELIINETVPNRFSPKSPDKAHLNLHINSLELGDSAVYFCASSQGGTAPIGYTFGSGTRLTVV.

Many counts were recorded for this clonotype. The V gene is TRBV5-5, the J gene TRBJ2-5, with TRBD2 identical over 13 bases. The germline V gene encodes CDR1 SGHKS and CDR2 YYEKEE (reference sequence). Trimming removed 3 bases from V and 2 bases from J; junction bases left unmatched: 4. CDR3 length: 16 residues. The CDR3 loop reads CASSWGLAGYQETQYF. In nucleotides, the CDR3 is TGTGCCAGCAGCTGGGGACTAGCGGGATATCAAGAGACCCAGTACTTC.

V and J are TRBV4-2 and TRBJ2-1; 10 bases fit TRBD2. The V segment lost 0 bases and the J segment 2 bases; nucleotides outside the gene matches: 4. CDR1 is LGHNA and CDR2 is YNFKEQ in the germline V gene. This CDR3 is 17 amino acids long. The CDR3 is CASSQELAGVAYNEQFF. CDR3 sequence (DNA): TGTGCCAGCAGCCAAGAGCTAGCGGGAGTGGCCTACAATGAGCAGTTCTTC.

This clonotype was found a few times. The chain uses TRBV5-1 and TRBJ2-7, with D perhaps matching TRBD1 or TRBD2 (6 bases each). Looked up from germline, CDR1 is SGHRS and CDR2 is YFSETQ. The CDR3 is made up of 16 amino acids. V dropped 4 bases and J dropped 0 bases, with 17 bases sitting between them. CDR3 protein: CASSPEGGLSSYEQYF. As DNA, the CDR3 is TGCGCCAGCAGCCCGGAGGGGGGACTGAGCTCCTACGAGCAGTACTTC. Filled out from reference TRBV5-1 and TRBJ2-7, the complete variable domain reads KAGVTQTPRYLIKTRGQQVTLSCSPISGHRSVSWYQQTPGQGLQFLFEYFSETQRNKGNFPGRFSGRQFSNSRSEMNVSTLELGDSALYLCASSPEGGLSSYEQYFGPGTRLTVT.

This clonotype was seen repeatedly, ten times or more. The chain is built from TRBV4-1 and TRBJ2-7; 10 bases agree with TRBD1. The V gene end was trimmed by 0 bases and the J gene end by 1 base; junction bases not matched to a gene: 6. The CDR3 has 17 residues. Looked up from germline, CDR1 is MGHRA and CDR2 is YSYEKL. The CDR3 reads CASSQDPGTGASYEQYF. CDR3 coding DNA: TGCGCCAGCAGCCAAGATCCCGGGACAGGGGCGTCCTACGAGCAGTACTTC.

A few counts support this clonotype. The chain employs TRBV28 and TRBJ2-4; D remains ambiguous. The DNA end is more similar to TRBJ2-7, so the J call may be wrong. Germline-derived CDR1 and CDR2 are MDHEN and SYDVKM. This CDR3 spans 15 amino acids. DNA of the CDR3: TGTGCCAGCAGTTTATCCCGGGCCCTCGCCCACGAGCAGTACTTC. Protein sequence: CASSLSRALAHEQYF.

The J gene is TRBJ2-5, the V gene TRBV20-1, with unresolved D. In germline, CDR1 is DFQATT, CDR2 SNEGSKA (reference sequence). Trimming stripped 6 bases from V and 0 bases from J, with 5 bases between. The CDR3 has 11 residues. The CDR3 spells CSAIDQETQYF. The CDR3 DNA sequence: TGCAGTGCCATTGACCAAGAGACCCAGTACTTC.

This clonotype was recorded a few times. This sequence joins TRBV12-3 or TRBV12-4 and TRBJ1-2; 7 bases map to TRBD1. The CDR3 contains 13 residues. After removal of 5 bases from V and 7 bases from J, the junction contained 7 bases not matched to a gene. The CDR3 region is CASSPSTGVGYTF. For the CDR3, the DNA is TGTGCCAGCAGTCCGTCTACAGGGGTTGGCTACACCTTC.

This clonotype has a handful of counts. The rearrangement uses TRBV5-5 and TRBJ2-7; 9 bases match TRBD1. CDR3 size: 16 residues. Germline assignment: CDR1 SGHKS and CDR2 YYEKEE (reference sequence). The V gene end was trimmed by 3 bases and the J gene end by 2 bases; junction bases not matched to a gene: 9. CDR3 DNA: TGTGCCAGCAGCTCGATTCTCCGGGACAGGGCCTACGAGCAGTACTTC. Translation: CASSSILRDRAYEQYF.

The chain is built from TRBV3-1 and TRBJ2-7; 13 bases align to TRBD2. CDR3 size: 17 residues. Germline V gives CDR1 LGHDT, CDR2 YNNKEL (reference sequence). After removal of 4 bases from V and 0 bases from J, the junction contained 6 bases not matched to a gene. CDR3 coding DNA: TGTGCCAGCAGCCGGACTAGCGGGAGTGCTAGCTCCTACGAGCAGTACTTC. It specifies CASSRTSGSASSYEQYF.